This TCR beta chain was profiled in a study of blood T cells in healthy people across ages. This clonotype was detected ten times or more. Its antigen is not known. Study-level results: Age showed a roughly linear inverse relationship with TCR beta diversity per million T cells.

The use of a sample-barcoded 5' primer and a J-beta primer mix characterized a second PCR of about 7 to 12 cycles. One entry per CDR3 protein results from TCRdb running MiXCR on the 5' RACE reads. The sample carries about 730,000 distinct CDR3 sequences, roughly 47% recorded once. Trimming left V 0 bases short and J 3 bases short, with 6 bases between. This CDR3 spans 13 amino acids. Looked up from germline, CDR1 is SGHRS and CDR2 is YFSETQ. This TCR was recovered from a woman aged 60-75 years in good health. Input material: blood. The chain joins TRBV5-1 to TRBJ1-1; TRBD1 is a possible D gene (5 bases). The CDR3 DNA follows: TGCGCCAGCAGCTTGGGGGGGGACACTGAAGCTTTCTTT. Residues: CASSLGGDTEAFF.